This record concerns one T cell receptor beta chain sequence. Antigen: not known. One entry per CDR3 protein results from TCRdb running MiXCR on the 5' RACE reads. Of more than 600,000 distinct CDR3 sequences in the sample, 19% were seen once. The sample belongs to a study of CD8 T cells in ankylosing spondylitis. V shed 3 bases and J 3 bases; nucleotides not matched to a gene: 15. Germline values: CDR1 DFQATT, CDR2 SNEGSKA (reference sequence). CDR3 length: 19 amino acids. Study-level findings and limits: Clones linked to disease were reported to show significant enrichment in matched ankylosing spondylitis synovial fluid. A TCR beta motif of roughly 8 highly homologous variants appeared characteristic of ankylosing spondylitis blood. Clones linked with disease were CD8+ and fairly uncommon in the peripheral blood.

J is TRBJ2-3 and V is TRBV20-1, with 13 bases lining up with TRBD2. Sequenced sample: blood, either unsorted or a sorted T cell fraction (not recorded which). The clonotype comes from a male donor with ankylosing spondylitis. The chain's CDR3 is CSASDTSGRAQVLTDTQYF. The CDR3 DNA follows: TGCAGTGCTAGTGATACTAGCGGGAGGGCCCAGGTCCTAACAGATACGCAGTATTTT.